Presented here are 31 T cell receptor beta chains from one specimen sequenced in a study of response to subunit inactivated influenza vaccine. TCRdb reprocessed the RT-PCR reads with MiXCR, giving one entry per CDR3 protein. The sample carries under 550,000 distinct CDR3 sequences, roughly 7.9% recorded once. Here the sequenced sample was PBMCs from blood, taken roughly 24 months after vaccination. The source is a man between 50 and 75 years old who received an inactivated influenza vaccine.

Only a few counts were recorded for this clonotype. The J gene is TRBJ2-7, the V gene TRBV12-3 or TRBV12-4; D perhaps matches TRBD2 (5 bases). Trimming cost V 4 bases and J 0 bases, with 10 bases left between them. This CDR3 is built from 14 residues. CDR3 amino acids: CASSSYTSSYEQYF. For the CDR3, the DNA is TGTGCCAGCAGTTCCTATACTAGCTCCTACGAGCAGTACTTC.

The genes are TRBV6-2 or TRBV6-3 and TRBJ2-5, with D possibly matching TRBD1 (6 bases). CDR1 is MNHEY, CDR2 SVGEGT, per germline. Trimming shortened V by 4 bases and J by 4 bases, and 13 bases separated the two germline ends. CDR3 length: 14 amino acids. The CDR3: CASSFPGHGETQYF. The DNA for the CDR3 is TGTGCCAGCAGTTTTCCGGGACACGGAGAGACCCAGTACTTC.

This clonotype was seen a handful of times. The rearrangement uses TRBV12-3 or TRBV12-4 and TRBJ2-3; the D gene is possibly TRBD2 (5 bases). Trimming took 1 base from V and 7 from J, leaving 15 bases between them. CDR3 length equals 15 residues. CDR3: CASSLGLAGDYTQYF. The CDR3 DNA sequence: TGTGCCAGCAGTTTAGGGCTAGCCGGAGATTATACGCAGTATTTT.

A note on this clonotype: Mismatch with germline at one junction end may stem from a read error. This sequence joins TRBV10-3 and TRBJ2-2, with 11 bases aligning to TRBD2. CDR1 and CDR2 from the germline V gene are ENHRY and SYGVKD. This CDR3 has 16 residues. In nucleotides, the CDR3 is TGTACCATCCAAACTAGCGGGGGTTCCTTCGCCGGGGAGCTGTTTTTT. It encodes CTIQTSGGSFAGELFF.

At least ten counts were recorded for this clonotype. J is TRBJ2-7 and V is TRBV27; 13 nucleotides line up with TRBD2. J lost 7 bases, V lost 5 bases, and 8 bases had no gene match. Germline V lookup: CDR1 MNHEY, CDR2 SMNVEV (reference sequence). The CDR3 consists of 15 residues. The CDR3 sequence is CASSPTSGRAGEQYF. Here the CDR3 DNA reads TGTGCCAGCAGTCCCACTAGCGGGAGGGCCGGGGAGCAGTACTTC.

This clonotype was recorded at least ten times. V is TRBV7-2 and J is TRBJ2-1, with 7 bases identical to TRBD2. J lost 8 bases, V lost 3 bases, and 10 bases had no gene match. Germline V gene lookup returns CDR1 SGHTA and CDR2 FQGNSA. The CDR3 spans 15 residues. The CDR3 loop is CASSLGPRAGYEQFF. The CDR3 DNA is TGTGCCAGCAGCTTGGGCCCTCGAGCGGGGTATGAGCAGTTCTTC.

In its sample, this clonotype was seen many times. V is TRBV24-1 and J is TRBJ1-2; 8 bases map to TRBD1. Trimming removed 10 bases from V and 4 bases from J; junction bases left unmatched: 13. There are 15 residues in the CDR3. The germline V gene has CDR1 KGHDR and CDR2 SFDVKD. The CDR3 bases are TGTGCCACTCGGGACAGGACCCCTTTGGGCTATGGCTACACCTTC. Amino acids: CATRDRTPLGYGYTF.

The rearrangement joins TRBV28 to TRBJ2-3, with 8 bases identical to TRBD2. Germline V lookup: CDR1 MDHEN, CDR2 SYDVKM. The CDR3 covers 16 residues. V dropped 3 bases and J dropped 2; count of bases not matched to a gene: 7. CDR3 residues: CASSFIQRGHTDTQYF. In DNA form, the CDR3 reads TGTGCCAGCAGTTTTATCCAGCGGGGGCACACAGATACGCAGTATTTT.

Comments on this clonotype: This may arise from a read error, as a much more abundant clone is one base away. This sequence joins TRBV20-1 and TRBJ1-1, with 7 bases matching TRBD1. The CDR3 loop spans 14 amino acids. CDR1 and CDR2 from the germline V gene are DFQATT and SNEGSKA (reference sequence). The CDR3 region has the DNA TGCAGTCCTAGCACAGGGGCGCGGGACACTGAAGCTTTCTTT. Translated, it gives CSPSTGARDTEAFF.

This clonotype was observed a few times. The gene calls are TRBV9 and TRBJ1-3; D perhaps matches TRBD1 (5 bases). The CDR3 is 14 residues long. Deletions cut 2 bases from V and 0 bases from J, with 6 bases between. In germline, CDR1 is SGDLS, CDR2 YYNGEE. This chain's CDR3 is CASSVQGSGNTIYF. The CDR3 region has the DNA TGTGCCAGCAGCGTTCAGGGCTCTGGAAACACCATATATTTT.

The table lists this clonotype with many counts. The chain combines TRBV4-1 with TRBJ1-5; D ambiguous. Trimming shortened V by 0 bases and J by 3 bases, and 6 bases separated the two germline ends. This CDR3 has 14 residues. Germline lookup yields CDR1 MGHRA and CDR2 YSYEKL. The DNA of the CDR3 is TGCGCCAGCAGCCAAGAAAATGCCAATCAGCCCCAGCATTTT. This encodes CASSQENANQPQHF.

This clonotype was seen a handful of times. The chain uses TRBV27 and TRBJ2-3, with D perhaps TRBD1 (6 bases). The germline gives CDR1 MNHEY, CDR2 SMNVEV (reference sequence). This CDR3 has 15 residues. The V gene lost 4 bases and the J gene lost 9 bases, with 20 bases spanning the gap. The CDR3 region is CASSSKGLRGGTQYF. The CDR3 nucleotides read TGTGCCAGCAGTTCTAAAGGACTCAGGGGTGGCACGCAGTATTTT.

At least ten counts were recorded for this clonotype. J is TRBJ2-5 and V is TRBV6-6; the D is unclear. CDR1 MNHNY and CDR2 SVGAGI come from the germline V gene (reference sequence). V was shortened by 6 bases and J by 2 bases, with 4 bases between the two germline ends. The CDR3 has 11 amino acids. The CDR3 protein is CASSTQETQYF. The CDR3 DNA reads TGTGCCAGCAGCACGCAAGAGACCCAGTACTTC.

V and J are TRBV2 and TRBJ2-1, with D perhaps matching TRBD1 (6 bases). This CDR3 is built from 13 residues. Germline CDR1 reads SNHLY; CDR2 reads FYNNEI. V lost 4 bases and J lost 10, with 14 bases in between. CDR3 loop: CASSVVVGGEQFF. CDR3 bases: TGTGCCAGCAGTGTGGTGGTTGGGGGCGAGCAGTTCTTC.

This clonotype appeared many times. The chain combines TRBV3-1 with TRBJ2-7; D is possibly TRBD1 (5 bases). The ends were cut back, 2 bases at V and 2 bases at J, with 10 bases in the middle. Germline CDR1 reads LGHDT; CDR2 reads YNNKEL (reference sequence). The CDR3 consists of 14 residues. The CDR3 region has the DNA TGTGCCAGCAGCCAACACACAGGAACCTACGAGCAGTACTTC. The encoded protein is CASSQHTGTYEQYF.

This chain uses TRBV20-1 with TRBJ1-1, with D perhaps matching TRBD1 (5 bases). The germline CDR1 and CDR2 sequences are DFQATT and SNEGSKA (reference sequence). Trimming left V 0 bases short and J 0 bases short, with 8 bases between. The CDR3 consists of 14 residues. This CDR3 reads CSARDWGVNTEAFF. CDR3 sequence (DNA): TGCAGTGCTAGAGATTGGGGGGTGAACACTGAAGCTTTCTTT.

This clonotype appeared a few times. This chain uses TRBV5-5 with TRBJ2-3; tentative D call: TRBD2 (5 bases). The CDR3 length is 15 residues. Between the trimmed V and J ends, which lost 1 base and 0 bases, there was a span of 9 bases. Germline lookup yields CDR1 SGHKS and CDR2 YYEKEE (reference sequence). The CDR3 sequence is CASSLRGKSTDTQYF. DNA of the CDR3: TGTGCCAGCAGCTTGAGAGGGAAGAGCACAGATACGCAGTATTTT.

The genes are TRBV20-1 and TRBJ2-3; perhaps TRBD2 as D (6 bases). Trimming took off 7 bases at V and 0 bases at J, with 14 bases between the two ends. The CDR3 length is 14 residues. The germline V gene encodes CDR1 DFQATT and CDR2 SNEGSKA (reference sequence). CDR3 protein: CSGLRGTSTDTQYF. In nucleotides, the CDR3 is TGCAGTGGCCTACGGGGGACCAGCACAGATACGCAGTATTTT.

The rearrangement joins TRBV27 to TRBJ2-3, with 16 bases fitting TRBD2. The J segment lost 6 bases and the V segment lost 5 bases, leaving 14 bases of the junction unmatched. The CDR3 consists of 19 residues. Per germline, CDR1 MNHEY and CDR2 SMNVEV (reference sequence). Here the CDR3 DNA reads TGTGCCAGCAGTCTCAAAGGGACTAGCGGGGGGGCTGGTGTGGATACGCAGTATTTT. Protein: CASSLKGTSGGAGVDTQYF.

This clonotype was seen repeatedly, ten times or more. This sequence joins TRBV14 and TRBJ2-1; D is possibly TRBD2 (6 bases). The CDR3 contains 15 residues. The V and J ends lost 0 bases and 3 bases respectively, with 9 bases between them. Per the germline V gene, CDR1 is SGHDN and CDR2 is FVKESK. CDR3 sequence (DNA): TGTGCCAGCAGCCAAGAAGGGCGGGGCTACAATGAGCAGTTCTTC. Amino acids: CASSQEGRGYNEQFF. Supplemented by reference TRBV14 and TRBJ2-1, the full variable domain reads EAGVTQFPSHSVIEKGQTVTLRCDPISGHDNLYWYRRVMGKEIKFLLHFVKESKQDESGMPNNRFLAERTGGTYSTLKVQPAELEDSGVYFCASSQEGRGYNEQFFGPGTRLTVL.

This clonotype was detected many times. The chain has TRBV25-1 and TRBJ2-1, with 10 bases identical to TRBD2. The CDR3 is made up of 18 amino acids. Losses at the gene ends were 0 bases for V and 4 bases for J; bases not matched to a gene: 9. The germline CDR1 and CDR2 sequences are MGHDK and SYGVNS. The CDR3 DNA sequence: TGTGCCAGCAGTGAATACCCTAGCGGGAGCGGGAGGTACAATGAGCAGTTCTTC. It encodes CASSEYPSGSGRYNEQFF.

This clonotype was seen a few times. The V and J genes are TRBV10-3 and TRBJ2-1, with 12 bases matching TRBD2. The V segment lost 4 bases and the J segment 4 bases; nucleotides outside the gene matches: 2. The CDR3 extends over 15 amino acids. The germline CDR1 and CDR2 sequences are ENHRY and SYGVKD. CDR3 nucleotide sequence: TGTGCCATCAGTGGACTAGCGGGAGTATACAATGAGCAGTTCTTC. Amino acid sequence: CAISGLAGVYNEQFF.

This clonotype has only a few counts. V gene TRBV9 combines with J gene TRBJ2-3, with TRBD1 matching 9 bases. With V trimmed by 3 bases and J by 1 base, 3 bases remained unmatched. From germline, CDR1 is SGDLS and CDR2 YYNGEE. The CDR3 runs 15 residues. CDR3 sequence reads: CASSGRDRGTDTQYF. Here the CDR3 DNA reads TGTGCCAGCAGCGGCCGGGACAGGGGCACAGATACGCAGTATTTT.

The rearrangement links TRBV28 to TRBJ2-4; 8 bases are a match to TRBD1. Germline CDR1 reads MDHEN; CDR2 reads SYDVKM. CDR3 size: 13 residues. The V gene end was trimmed by 4 bases and the J gene end by 9 bases; junction bases not matched to a gene: 5. The DNA for the CDR3 is TGTGCCAGCAGTTGCGGACAGGGTGGCATTCAGTACTTC. Translation gives CASSCGQGGIQYF.

This clonotype showed up many times. This rearrangement joins TRBV27 to TRBJ2-1; D could derive from TRBD1 or TRBD2 (5 bases each). The germline V gene has CDR1 MNHEY and CDR2 SMNVEV (reference sequence). Trimming took 3 bases from V and 10 from J, leaving 13 bases between them. This CDR3 is built from 13 residues. CDR3 in amino acids: CASSLRLRGEQFF. The CDR3, as DNA: TGTGCCAGCAGTTTGAGACTCCGGGGCGAGCAGTTCTTC.

This clonotype was counted many times. The genes are TRBV20-1 and TRBJ2-7; D is perhaps TRBD1 (6 bases). Trimming took 1 base from V and 2 from J, leaving 15 bases between them. The CDR3 sequence is 15 residues long. Germline CDR1 reads DFQATT; CDR2 reads SNEGSKA (reference sequence). CDR3 in amino acids: CSARVSQGSPYEQYF. CDR3 in DNA: TGCAGTGCTAGAGTGTCACAGGGTTCCCCCTACGAGCAGTACTTC.

This clonotype was picked up many times. CDR3 protein: CASSLMTDNEQFF. Written as DNA, the CDR3 is TGTGCCAGCAGTTTAATGACCGACAATGAGCAGTTCTTC. The V call is TRBV28, the J call TRBJ2-1, with D unresolved. This CDR3 contains 13 residues. Trimming took 2 bases from V and 5 from J, leaving 7 bases between them. Germline-derived CDR1 and CDR2 are MDHEN and SYDVKM.

Ten or more counts support this clonotype. V gene TRBV10-3 combines with J gene TRBJ2-2; TRBD2 aligns across 12 bases. CDR1 ENHRY and CDR2 SYGVKD come from the germline V gene. The V and J ends lost 10 bases and 3 bases, in that order; junction bases with no gene match: 3. The CDR3 loop spans 14 amino acids. The CDR3 protein is CATRLAGDTGELFF. The CDR3 region has the DNA TGTGCCACAAGACTAGCGGGAGACACCGGGGAGCTGTTTTTT.

This clonotype came up a few times. CDR3 DNA: TGCAGTGCTAGAGGTCAGCGCACTGGGGCCAACGTCCTGACTTTC. Its translation is CSARGQRTGANVLTF. The rearrangement links TRBV20-1 to TRBJ2-6; no clear D gene. V lost 1 base to trimming and J lost 2 bases, with 9 bases between them. The germline V gene encodes CDR1 DFQATT and CDR2 SNEGSKA (reference sequence). CDR3 length: 15 residues.

This clonotype was seen repeatedly, ten times or more. V is TRBV12-3 or TRBV12-4 and J is TRBJ2-5; no firm D call. The CDR3 extends over 11 amino acids. Trimming pared 8 bases from V and 5 bases from J, leaving 9 bases between. The CDR3 is CASSTRETQYF. The CDR3, as DNA: TGTGCCAGCTCAACCAGGGAGACCCAGTACTTC.

This clonotype was recorded many times. The J gene is TRBJ1-2, the V gene TRBV12-3 or TRBV12-4; maybe TRBD1 (6 bases). The germline V and J ends were trimmed by 5 bases and 5 bases, with 12 bases remaining between them. This CDR3 region has 13 residues. The CDR3 sequence is CASSVQDSYGYTF. The CDR3, as DNA: TGTGCCAGCAGTGTCCAGGACAGTTATGGCTACACCTTC.